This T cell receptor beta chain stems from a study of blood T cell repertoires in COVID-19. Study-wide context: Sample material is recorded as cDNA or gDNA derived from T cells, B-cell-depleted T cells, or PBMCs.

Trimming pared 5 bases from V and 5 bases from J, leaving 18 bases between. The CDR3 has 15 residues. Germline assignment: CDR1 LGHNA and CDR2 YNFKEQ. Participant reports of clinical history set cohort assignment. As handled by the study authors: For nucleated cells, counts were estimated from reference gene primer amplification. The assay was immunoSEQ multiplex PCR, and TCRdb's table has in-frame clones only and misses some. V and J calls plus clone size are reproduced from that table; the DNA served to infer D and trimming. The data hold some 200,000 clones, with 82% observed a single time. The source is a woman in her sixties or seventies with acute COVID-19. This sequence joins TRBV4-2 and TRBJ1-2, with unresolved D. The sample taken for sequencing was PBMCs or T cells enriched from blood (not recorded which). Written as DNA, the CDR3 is TGTGCCAGCAGCTTAGAACAGAGAGCAGAATATGGCTACACCTTC. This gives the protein CASSLEQRAEYGYTF.